This T cell receptor (beta chain) was sequenced in a study of regulatory T cells in long-lasting Graves disease. Study-level background: Graves' patients with a new diagnosis had received antithyroid drugs under 3 months.

The germline V gene has CDR1 SGHTA and CDR2 FQGTGA. The germline V and J ends were trimmed by 5 bases and 3 bases, with 17 bases remaining between them. This CDR3 comprises 16 residues. As to time point: newly diagnosed GD, antithyroid drugs for less than 3 months. TCR sequences were obtained from RNA taken from PBMCs. This clonotype was picked up many times. Libraries of TCR beta came from iRepertoire HTBI primers plus Arm-PCR of CDR3 regions. One entry per CDR3 protein, called by TCRdb with MiXCR from the multiplex PCR reads. The sample comprises 550,000 to 650,000 distinct CDR3 sequences, about 15% of which are singletons, and around 13% rests with the top ten. These data were also reused for a study on T cells in Graves' hyperthyroidism and ophthalmopathy. This second report adds: The study defined stable Graves' hyperthyroidism as no ophthalmopathy progression within 18 months.

The material sequenced was peripheral blood mononuclear cells (PBMCs), taken at new diagnosis, from a patient treated with antithyroid drugs. J is TRBJ2-1 and V is TRBV7-3, with D tentatively TRBD1 (5 bases). This receptor was identified in a man aged 18 to 30 with Graves disease. The CDR3 region is CASSQLPTVYYNEQFF. The CDR3 region has the DNA TGTGCCAGCAGCCAATTACCGACAGTTTACTACAATGAGCAGTTCTTC.